Below are 32 T cell receptor beta chains sequenced from a single sample in a study of glioma-infiltrating T cells after dendritic cell vaccination. Clones were sequenced by immunoSEQ multiplex PCR, and TCRdb holds only the in-frame ones, with some missing. The table has under 100,000 clones, roughly 84% seen once; the top ten hold just under 3%. Here the sequenced sample was blood, taken before dendritic cell vaccination. The origin of the receptors is a human donor with glioblastoma.

The chain combines TRBV6-1 with TRBJ1-5, with 11 bases that match TRBD1. Trimming took 7 bases from V and 7 from J; bases not matched to a gene: 9. Germline assignment: CDR1 MNHNS and CDR2 SASEGT. The CDR3 loop spans 15 amino acids. The CDR3 DNA is TGTGCCAGCAATCCCCGGGACAGGGGGTCCCAGCCCCAGCATTTT. It specifies CASNPRDRGSQPQHF.

The V and J genes are TRBV27 and TRBJ1-1; a weak D match, TRBD1 (6 bases). Germline V lookup: CDR1 MNHEY, CDR2 SMNVEV (reference sequence). Trimming pared 4 bases from V and 0 bases from J, leaving 9 bases between. The CDR3 runs 14 residues. The CDR3 DNA reads as TGTGCCAGCAGTTGGGACAACATGAACACTGAAGCTTTCTTT. Residues: CASSWDNMNTEAFF.

V gene TRBV9 combines with J gene TRBJ2-3, with D tentatively TRBD2 (6 bases). With 0 bases removed from V and 3 bases from J, the gap between germline ends came to 14 bases. CDR1 SGDLS and CDR2 YYNGEE come from the germline V gene. The CDR3 sequence is 16 residues long. DNA of the CDR3: TGTGCCAGCAGCGTAGGGGCCAGTGGGAGGACAGATACGCAGTATTTT. It is translated as CASSVGASGRTDTQYF.

The chain uses TRBV6-6 and TRBJ1-4; 7 bases are shared with TRBD1. V was clipped by 1 base and J by 6 bases; unmatched bases: 5. This CDR3 has 15 residues. Germline V gene data show CDR1 as MNHNY and CDR2 as SVGAGI (reference sequence). CDR3 in DNA: TGTGCCAGCAGTTACTTAACAGGGGCGGATGAAAAACTGTTTTTT. Translating it yields CASSYLTGADEKLFF.

V gene TRBV5-1 combines with J gene TRBJ2-5; 8 nucleotides match TRBD1. Germline V gene lookup returns CDR1 SGHRS and CDR2 YFSETQ. The length of the CDR3 is 14 residues. With V trimmed by 4 bases and J by 1 base, 3 bases remained unmatched. The DNA for the CDR3 is TGCGCCAGCAGCACGGGACAGGTCCAAGAGACCCAGTACTTC. Translation: CASSTGQVQETQYF.

V usage is TRBV7-3 and J usage is TRBJ2-2; a weak D match, TRBD1 (6 bases). This CDR3 comprises 14 residues. Germline V gene sequence: CDR1 SGHTA, CDR2 FQGTGA. Trimming took off 5 bases at V and 3 bases at J, with 10 bases between the two ends. Here the CDR3 DNA reads TGTGCCAGCAGCCTGGGGGCGGACACCGGGGAGCTGTTTTTT. This gives the protein CASSLGADTGELFF.

The genes are TRBV5-1 and TRBJ1-5; perhaps TRBD1 as D (6 bases). This CDR3 is 14 amino acids long. Germline CDR1 is SGHRS and CDR2 is YFSETQ. The ends were cut back, 0 bases at V and 5 bases at J, with 9 bases in the middle. This chain's CDR3 is CASSLGSGDQPQHF. The CDR3 DNA sequence: TGCGCCAGCAGCTTGGGTTCAGGGGATCAGCCCCAGCATTTT.

The chain has TRBV5-4 and TRBJ1-2, with D maybe TRBD1 (6 bases). The V and J ends lost 2 bases and 8 bases respectively, with 16 bases between them. Per germline, CDR1 SGHNT and CDR2 YYREEE (reference sequence). This CDR3 comprises 14 residues. The chain's CDR3 is CASSFYNTGLGYTF. The CDR3 DNA is TGTGCCAGCAGCTTCTATAACACAGGGCTCGGCTACACCTTC. Full variable domain (outside the CDR3, taken from reference TRBV5-4 and TRBJ1-2): ETGVTQSPTHLIKTRGQQVTLRCSSQSGHNTVSWYQQALGQGPQFIFQYYREEENGRGNFPPRFSGLQFPNYSSELNVNALELDDSALYLCASSFYNTGLGYTFGSGTRLTVV.

The rearrangement links TRBV7-9 to TRBJ2-3; TRBD2 matches at 9 bases. V lost 4 bases, J lost 2 bases, and 16 bases stayed unmatched. The CDR3 has 19 residues. Germline V gene sequence: CDR1 SEHNR, CDR2 FQNEAQ (reference sequence). CDR3 amino acids: CASSSTRGGLAGDTDTQYF. DNA for the CDR3: TGTGCCAGCAGCTCGACTAGGGGGGGATTAGCGGGGGACACAGATACGCAGTATTTT.

The genes are TRBV11-2 and TRBJ1-6; 9 bases are shared with TRBD1. V lost 1 base, J lost 7 bases, and 2 bases stayed unmatched. The CDR3 contains 15 residues. Germline CDR1 reads SGHAT; CDR2 reads FQNNGV. CDR3 loop: CASSLVDRGNSPLHF. CDR3 DNA: TGTGCCAGCAGCTTAGTGGACAGGGGAAATTCACCCCTCCACTTT.

The count of this clone is one. The chain employs TRBV5-4 and TRBJ1-2, with D hard to call. The V end lost 0 bases, the J end lost 2 bases, and 8 bases lay between the germline ends. The CDR3 spans 14 residues. Germline V CDR1 and CDR2: SGHNT, YYREEE (reference sequence). In DNA, the CDR3 is TGTGCCAGCAGCTTGGCGATAGCGAACTATGGCTACACCTTC. Its protein is CASSLAIANYGYTF.

The chain uses TRBV18 and TRBJ1-2, with 8 bases fitting TRBD1. J was trimmed by 7 bases and V by 3 bases; bases with no gene match: 10. This CDR3 has 15 residues. Germline V gene data show CDR1 as KGHSH and CDR2 as LQKENI. In nucleotides, the CDR3 is TGTGCCAGCTCACCCCGGACAGGGACAGTTGGTGGCTACACCTTC. It codes for CASSPRTGTVGGYTF.

This clone was seen more than once but under ten times. The V gene is TRBV5-1, the J gene TRBJ2-2; D not resolved. Trimming pared 0 bases from V and 0 bases from J, leaving 6 bases between. This CDR3 region has 15 residues. Germline V CDR1 and CDR2: SGHRS, YFSETQ. The CDR3 sequence is CASSLDRTNTGELFF. In nucleotides, the CDR3 is TGCGCCAGCAGCTTGGACAGAACGAACACCGGGGAGCTGTTTTTT.

The chain carries TRBV11-3 and TRBJ1-6; 7 bases match TRBD1. V shed 5 bases and J 9 bases; nucleotides not matched to a gene: 4. The length of the CDR3 is 13 residues. CDR1 and CDR2 from the germline V gene are SGHNT and YENEEA. CDR3 amino acids: CASSRGLASPLHF. In DNA form, the CDR3 reads TGTGCCAGCAGCAGGGGGCTCGCTTCACCCCTCCACTTT.

The chain joins TRBV5-1 to TRBJ2-7; possible D gene TRBD1, 6 bases. The CDR3 totals 14 residues. Germline V gene lookup returns CDR1 SGHRS and CDR2 YFSETQ. The V end was cut by 4 bases, the J end by 3 bases, with 14 bases between. The DNA for the CDR3 is TGCGCCAGCAGCCCGGAGGACAGATACTACGAGCAGTACTTC. It specifies CASSPEDRYYEQYF.

The chain couples TRBV7-9 to TRBJ1-1; possibly TRBD1 for D (5 bases). Germline assignment: CDR1 SEHNR and CDR2 FQNEAQ (reference sequence). V lost 1 base, J lost 0 bases, and 12 bases lay in between. The CDR3 has 16 amino acids. Written as DNA, the CDR3 is TGTGCCAGCAGCTTAGTCGACAGCGAAGTGAACACTGAAGCTTTCTTT. Its translation is CASSLVDSEVNTEAFF.

The chain uses TRBV5-1 and TRBJ2-5; tentatively, D is TRBD2 (6 bases). The tail of the sequence fits TRBJ2-7 better, so the J call may be wrong. The CDR3 contains 14 residues. Germline V lookup: CDR1 SGHRS, CDR2 YFSETQ. As DNA, the CDR3 is TGCGCCAGCGGAGGGCCTGGGGCCGACTACGAGCAGTACTTC. This codes for CASGGPGADYEQYF.

This clone was observed once. The chain has TRBV29-1 and TRBJ1-2; maybe TRBD1 (6 bases). Trimming stripped 7 bases from V and 5 bases from J, with 11 bases between. This CDR3 is built from 11 residues. Germline V gives CDR1 SQVTM, CDR2 ANQGSEA. CDR3 DNA: TGCAGCGGACAGGCAACGTATGGCTACACCTTC. It encodes CSGQATYGYTF.

This rearrangement joins TRBV5-6 to TRBJ2-7; perhaps TRBD1 as D (5 bases). V was trimmed by 0 bases and J by 2 bases, leaving 12 bases between them. The germline CDR1 and CDR2 sequences are SGHDT and YYEEEE. The CDR3 is 15 residues long. Written as DNA, the CDR3 is TGTGCCAGCAGCTTGGGGGCGACAGCCGCCTACGAGCAGTACTTC. Residues: CASSLGATAAYEQYF.

The chain combines TRBV9 with TRBJ2-5; 9 nucleotides align to TRBD2. CDR1 and CDR2 (germline): SGDLS, YYNGEE. The CDR3 spans 16 residues. The ends lost 0 bases at V and 5 bases at J; junction bases unmatched: 8. The CDR3 sequence is CASSVDGWAGGETQYF. The CDR3 coding sequence is TGTGCCAGCAGCGTAGACGGTTGGGCGGGAGGGGAGACCCAGTACTTC.

J is TRBJ2-1 and V is TRBV30, with TRBD2 matching over 8 bases. Germline V gives CDR1 GTSNPN, CDR2 SVGIG (reference sequence). The V gene end was trimmed by 3 bases and the J gene end by 4 bases; junction bases not matched to a gene: 8. The CDR3 spans 15 residues. CDR3 bases: TGTGCCTGGAGGGTAGCGGGGACCGGGTACAATGAGCAGTTCTTC. This encodes CAWRVAGTGYNEQFF. The whole variable domain, remainder taken from reference TRBV30 and TRBJ2-1, is SQTIHQWPATLVQPVGSPLSLECTVEGTSNPNLYWYRQAAGRGLQLLFYSVGIGQISSEVPQNLSASRPQDRQFILSSKKLLLSDSGFYLCAWRVAGTGYNEQFFGPGTRLTVL.

The chain links TRBV5-1 to TRBJ2-7, with D perhaps matching TRBD2 (6 bases). The germline V gene has CDR1 SGHRS and CDR2 YFSETQ. The CDR3 has 13 amino acids. V dropped 0 bases and J dropped 3 bases, with 7 bases sitting between them. In nucleotides, the CDR3 is TGCGCCAGCAGCTTGGATAGCGGCTACGAGCAGTACTTC. It is translated as CASSLDSGYEQYF.

V is TRBV19 and J is TRBJ1-2; tentatively, D is TRBD1 (6 bases). The V end lost 5 bases, the J end lost 8 bases, and 18 bases lay between the germline ends. Germline V gene sequence: CDR1 LNHDA, CDR2 SQIVND (reference sequence). The length of the CDR3 is 14 residues. In DNA, the CDR3 is TGTGCCAGTAGTCCTGCAGGGGATGCAGTCGGCTACACCTTC. Protein: CASSPAGDAVGYTF. Variable domain in full (rest from reference TRBV19 and TRBJ1-2): DGGITQSPKYLFRKEGQNVTLSCEQNLNHDAMYWYRQDPGQGLRLIYYSQIVNDFQKGDIAEGYSVSREKKESFPLTVTSAQKNPTAFYLCASSPAGDAVGYTFGSGTRLTVV.

This chain links TRBV19 with TRBJ2-1; D is unclear. Germline V gives CDR1 LNHDA, CDR2 SQIVND (reference sequence). Trimming removed 3 bases at V and 9 bases at J, with 15 bases between. CDR3 length: 14 residues. CDR3 coding DNA: TGTGCCAGTAGTATCTGGTCTCGGGTCGGTGAGCAGTTCTTC. Its protein product is CASSIWSRVGEQFF. Looking up the rest from reference TRBV19 and TRBJ2-1 gives the full variable domain: DGGITQSPKYLFRKEGQNVTLSCEQNLNHDAMYWYRQDPGQGLRLIYYSQIVNDFQKGDIAEGYSVSREKKESFPLTVTSAQKNPTAFYLCASSIWSRVGEQFFGPGTRLTVL.

This chain links TRBV19 with TRBJ2-7; D is ambiguous. The CDR3 spans 14 residues. Trimming removed 7 bases at V and 0 bases at J, with 13 bases between. Germline lookup yields CDR1 LNHDA and CDR2 SQIVND (reference sequence). The CDR3 DNA follows: TGTGCCAGTAAAGGCGGCCGAAGCTCCTACGAGCAGTACTTC. It encodes CASKGGRSSYEQYF.

The chain joins TRBV5-1 to TRBJ2-5, with 8 bases lining up with TRBD1. Germline V gene data show CDR1 as SGHRS and CDR2 as YFSETQ. The ends lost 4 bases at V and 3 bases at J; junction bases unmatched: 5. CDR3 length: 14 residues. The CDR3 nucleotides read TGCGCCAGCAGCAATGGACAGGGTAAAGAGACCCAGTACTTC. Translating it yields CASSNGQGKETQYF.

The chain recombines TRBV6-5 with TRBJ1-1, with TRBD1 as a possible D gene (5 bases). The germline V and J ends were trimmed by 5 bases and 6 bases, with 16 bases remaining between them. The CDR3 length is 14 residues. Germline V gene data show CDR1 as MNHEY and CDR2 as SVGAGI. The CDR3, as DNA: TGTGCCAGCAGTATACGACGGGGAGGGGCTGAAGCTTTCTTT. Protein: CASSIRRGGAEAFF.

V and J are TRBV5-1 and TRBJ2-2, with D perhaps matching TRBD2 (5 bases). V was clipped by 3 bases and J by 0 bases, with 9 bases between them. Germline V gene lookup returns CDR1 SGHRS and CDR2 YFSETQ. The CDR3 is 15 amino acids. The CDR3 loop is CASSSGNTNTGELFF. The CDR3 coding sequence is TGCGCCAGCAGCTCGGGGAATACGAACACCGGGGAGCTGTTTTTT.

This rearrangement joins TRBV5-1 to TRBJ2-7, with TRBD1 matching 7 bases. The CDR3 has 14 amino acids. The V gene end was trimmed by 4 bases and the J gene end by 0 bases; junction bases not matched to a gene: 4. Germline CDR1 and CDR2: SGHRS and YFSETQ. CDR3 loop: CASSPGQLSYEQYF. CDR3 DNA sequence: TGCGCCAGCAGCCCGGGACAGCTCTCCTACGAGCAGTACTTC.

The CDR3 region is CASSPGFGDTEAFF. In DNA, the CDR3 is TGTGCCAGTAGTCCAGGGTTCGGCGACACTGAAGCTTTCTTT. This chain uses TRBV19 with TRBJ1-1, with D tentatively TRBD1 (5 bases). This CDR3 spans 14 amino acids. The V gene's germline CDR1 is LNHDA and CDR2 SQIVND (reference sequence). Trimming removed 5 bases from V and 3 bases from J, with 13 bases in between.

This clone is a singleton in its sample. The chain recombines TRBV6-1 with TRBJ2-2; TRBD2 might be the D (9 bases). The germline gives CDR1 MNHNS, CDR2 SASEGT. Deletions cut 11 bases from V and 6 bases from J, with 19 bases between. The CDR3 runs to 14 residues. CDR3 sequence (DNA): TGTGCCGGACAGGGCGGGAGGGCCGCCGGGGAGCTGTTTTTT. It codes for CAGQGGRAAGELFF.

The chain is built from TRBV5-1 and TRBJ2-2; 8 nucleotides align to TRBD1. The J segment lost 2 bases and the V segment lost 7 bases, leaving 7 bases of the junction unmatched. CDR3 length: 15 residues. Germline CDR1 reads SGHRS; CDR2 reads YFSETQ. CDR3 sequence: CASYRTGLNTGELFF. As DNA, the CDR3 is TGCGCCAGCTACCGGACAGGGTTAAACACCGGGGAGCTGTTTTTT.